This is a list of T cell receptor beta chains from one sample in a study of shared clonotypes between healthy human individuals. The repertoire was sequenced with immunoSEQ multiplex PCR; TCRdb's copy has only in-frame clones and lacks some. The sample records about 2.4 million clones, 93% being singletons. The sample taken for sequencing was naive CD4+ T cells from PBMCs. The receptors stem from a man between 18 and 35 years old in good health. Some clones in this sample may be carry-over from other donors' samples. The CDR3 runs from the conserved cysteine through the conserved F or W. D genes are given only for firm matches. Only some rows state a clone size, as once, few, many or a class for expanded clones.

V: TRBV2; D: NA; size: NA; J: TRBJ2-3; DNA: TGTGCCAGCAGGCCGGGACACAGCACAGATACGCAGTATTTT; CDR3: CASRPGHSTDTQYF
V: TRBV30; D: NA; size: few; J: TRBJ1-4; DNA: TGTGCCTGGGCACGACTGACGAATGAAAAACTGTTTTTT; CDR3: CAWARLTNEKLFF
V: TRBV28; D: NA; size: NA; J: TRBJ2-1; DNA: TGTGCCAGCAGTTTAACGGGAGTAACCTACAATGAGCAGTTCTTC; CDR3: CASSLTGVTYNEQFF
V: TRBV7-2; D: TRBD2; size: NA; J: TRBJ2-2; DNA: TGTGCCAGCAGCTCGCCGCGCGGGAGATACACCGGGGAGCTGTTTTTT; CDR3: CASSSPRGRYTGELFF
V: TRBV6-6; D: TRBD1; size: NA; J: TRBJ2-2; DNA: TGTGCCAGCGACTACGGGGCAGGGGGCTTCGGGGAGCTGTTTTTT; CDR3: CASDYGAGGFGELFF
V: TRBV6-1; D: NA; size: NA; J: TRBJ2-7; DNA: TGTGCCAGCAGTGGGGGCTACGAGCAGTACTTC; CDR3: CASSGGYEQYF
V: TRBV11-3; D: TRBD2; size: NA; J: TRBJ2-1; DNA: TGTGCCAGCAGCTTTGGGGAGGGTGAGCAGTTCTTC; CDR3: CASSFGEGEQFF
V: TRBV5-1; D: NA; size: NA; J: TRBJ1-1; DNA: TGCGCCAGCAGCTTGGTTGGACAGTTCGAAGCTTTCTTT; CDR3: CASSLVGQFEAFF
V: TRBV6-1; D: NA; size: NA; J: TRBJ1-4; DNA: TGTGCCAGCAGTGAAGCTACAGGTCTTAATGAAAAACTGTTTTTT; CDR3: CASSEATGLNEKLFF
V: TRBV6-6; D: TRBD2; size: NA; J: TRBJ2-1; DNA: TGTGCCAGCAGTTATAGCGGGAGACCCTTAAACAATGAGCAGTTCTTC; CDR3: CASSYSGRPLNNEQFF
V: TRBV15; D: NA; size: NA; J: TRBJ1-5; DNA: TGTGCCACCAGCAGAGTGGCTAGCAATCAGCCCCAGCATTTT; CDR3: CATSRVASNQPQHF
V: TRBV6-1; D: NA; size: NA; J: TRBJ2-3; DNA: TGTGCCAGCAGTTGGAGCGGCCCACCCACAGATACGCAGTATTTT; CDR3: CASSWSGPPTDTQYF
V: TRBV7-2; D: NA; size: NA; J: TRBJ2-3; DNA: TGTGCCAGCAGCTTATATTCGGCTAGCACAGATACGCAGTATTTT; CDR3: CASSLYSASTDTQYF
V: TRBV6-5; D: TRBD1; size: NA; J: TRBJ2-7; DNA: TGTGCCAGCAGTTCCTTCGGGACAGGGAGCGGCGAGCAGTACTTC; CDR3: CASSSFGTGSGEQYF
V: TRBV27; D: NA; size: NA; J: TRBJ1-1; DNA: TGTGCCAGCAGCAACGGGTTGCTAAGCATGAACACTGAAGCTTTCTTT; CDR3: CASSNGLLSMNTEAFF
V: TRBV6-6; D: NA; size: once; J: TRBJ2-5; DNA: TGTGCCATCTCAAGCGGGACAGGTCAAGAGACCCAGTACTTC; CDR3: CAISSGTGQETQYF
V: TRBV18; D: NA; size: NA; J: TRBJ1-5; DNA: TGTGCCAGCTCAACATCAACCCTGGGGAATCAGCCCCAGCATTTT; CDR3: CASSTSTLGNQPQHF
V: TRBV5-1; D: NA; size: NA; J: TRBJ2-7; DNA: TGCGCCACCCGTGTCCGGGACGACTACGAGCAGTACTTC; CDR3: CATRVRDDYEQYF
V: TRBV28; D: TRBD1; size: NA; J: TRBJ1-2; DNA: TGTGCCAGCAGTTTATCCGAGCAGGGGGCGTGGGGGAACTATGGCTACACCTTC; CDR3: CASSLSEQGAWGNYGYTF
V: TRBV10-3; D: TRBD1; size: NA; J: TRBJ1-1; DNA: TGTGCCACCCAGCGGGACAGGGGGAACACTGAAGCTTTCTTT; CDR3: CATQRDRGNTEAFF
V: TRBV30; D: NA; size: NA; J: TRBJ1-2; DNA: TGTGCCTGGAGTGTGGGCCAGGGTAGGGACTATGGCTACACCTTC; CDR3: CAWSVGQGRDYGYTF
V: TRBV30; D: NA; size: NA; J: TRBJ1-1; DNA: TGTGCCTCCAACACGAACACTGAAGCTTTCTTT; CDR3: CASNTNTEAFF
V: TRBV6-5; D: NA; size: NA; J: TRBJ1-2; DNA: TGTGCCGGCAGTCCTGGACCCTACTATGGCTACACCTTC; CDR3: CAGSPGPYYGYTF
V: TRBV27; D: NA; size: NA; J: TRBJ2-7; DNA: TGTGCCAGCAGTTTACGGGAGCCAAGGACAGTTACCTCCTACGAGCAGTACTTC; CDR3: CASSLREPRTVTSYEQYF
V: TRBV7-8; D: NA; size: NA; J: TRBJ2-7; DNA: TGTGCCAGCAGCTTAGGACTGCGGCAGTACTTC; CDR3: CASSLGLRQYF
V: TRBV7-9; D: NA; size: NA; J: TRBJ1-1; DNA: TGTGCCAGCAGCTTAATCTTTATGAACACTGAAGCTTTCTTT; CDR3: CASSLIFMNTEAFF
V: TRBV7-9; D: NA; size: NA; J: TRBJ1-1; DNA: TGTGCCAGCAGCCTATCCCGGAGATCCGACGCTGAAGCTTTCTTT; CDR3: CASSLSRRSDAEAFF
V: TRBV6-5; D: NA; size: NA; J: TRBJ1-3; DNA: TGTGCCAGCAGTTTATCCGGGAGTGGCCGGCGAAACACCATATATTTT; CDR3: CASSLSGSGRRNTIYF
V: TRBV18; D: NA; size: once; J: TRBJ1-1; DNA: TGTGCCAGCTCACCCACTAGGGAGGACACTGAAGCTTTCTTT; CDR3: CASSPTREDTEAFF